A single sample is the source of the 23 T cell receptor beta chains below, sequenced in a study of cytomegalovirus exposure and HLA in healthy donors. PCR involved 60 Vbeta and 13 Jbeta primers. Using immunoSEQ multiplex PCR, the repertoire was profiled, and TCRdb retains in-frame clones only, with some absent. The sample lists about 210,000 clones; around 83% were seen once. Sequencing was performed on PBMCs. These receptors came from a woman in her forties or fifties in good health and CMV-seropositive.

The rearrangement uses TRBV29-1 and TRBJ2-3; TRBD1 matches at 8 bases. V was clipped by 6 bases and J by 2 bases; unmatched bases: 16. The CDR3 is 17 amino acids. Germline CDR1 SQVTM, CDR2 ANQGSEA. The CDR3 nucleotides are TGCAGCGTGCACCATGGAAGACAGGGGATATCCACAGATACGCAGTATTTT. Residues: CSVHHGRQGISTDTQYF.

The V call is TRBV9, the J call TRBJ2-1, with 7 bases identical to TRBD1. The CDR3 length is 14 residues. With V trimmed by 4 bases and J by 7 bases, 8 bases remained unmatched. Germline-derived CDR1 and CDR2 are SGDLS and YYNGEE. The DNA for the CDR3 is TGTGCCAGCAGCAAAACGGGACAGTTGAATGAGCAGTTCTTC. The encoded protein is CASSKTGQLNEQFF.

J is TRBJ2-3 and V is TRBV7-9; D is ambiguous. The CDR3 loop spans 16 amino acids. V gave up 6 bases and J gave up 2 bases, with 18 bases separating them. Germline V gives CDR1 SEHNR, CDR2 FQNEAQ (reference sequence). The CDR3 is CASRRTRLQSTDTQYF. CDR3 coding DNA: TGTGCCAGCAGACGAACAAGGTTACAGTCCACAGATACGCAGTATTTT.

The CDR3 is CASSPDRGPFYGYTF. The CDR3 bases are TGTGCCAGCAGCCCAGACAGGGGCCCCTTCTATGGCTACACCTTC. The chain recombines TRBV5-6 with TRBJ1-2; TRBD1 aligns across 8 bases. V trimming: 4 bases; J trimming: 4 bases; junction bases outside the gene matches: 9. Germline CDR1 is SGHDT and CDR2 is YYEEEE. The CDR3 is 15 residues long.

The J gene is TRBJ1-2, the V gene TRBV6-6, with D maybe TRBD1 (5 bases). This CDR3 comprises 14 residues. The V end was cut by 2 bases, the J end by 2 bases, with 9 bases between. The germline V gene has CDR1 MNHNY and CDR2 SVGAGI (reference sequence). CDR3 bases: TGTGCCAGCAGTTACGGCGCAGGGAACTATGGCTACACCTTC. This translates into CASSYGAGNYGYTF.

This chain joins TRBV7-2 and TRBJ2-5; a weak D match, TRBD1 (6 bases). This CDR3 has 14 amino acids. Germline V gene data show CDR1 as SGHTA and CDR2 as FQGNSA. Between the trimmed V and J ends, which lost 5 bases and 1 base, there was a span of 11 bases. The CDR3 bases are TGTGCCAGCAGCATGGACAGATCCCAAGAGACCCAGTACTTC. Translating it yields CASSMDRSQETQYF.

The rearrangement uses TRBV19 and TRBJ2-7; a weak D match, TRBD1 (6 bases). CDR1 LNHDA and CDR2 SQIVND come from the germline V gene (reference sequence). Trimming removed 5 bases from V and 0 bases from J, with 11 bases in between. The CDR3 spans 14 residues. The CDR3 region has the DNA TGTGCCAGTAGTTGGGGGCAGGCCTCCTACGAGCAGTACTTC. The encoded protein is CASSWGQASYEQYF.

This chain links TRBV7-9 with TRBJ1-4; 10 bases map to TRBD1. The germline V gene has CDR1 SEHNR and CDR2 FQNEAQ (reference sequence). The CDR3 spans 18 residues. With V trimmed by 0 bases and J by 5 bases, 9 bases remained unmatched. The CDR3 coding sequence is TGTGCCAGCAGCTTAGCTCGTGACAGGGGGCATAGGAATGAAAAACTGTTTTTT. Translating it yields CASSLARDRGHRNEKLFF.

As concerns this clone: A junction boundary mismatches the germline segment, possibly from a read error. The CDR3: CASSSDTGMNAEAFF. As DNA, the CDR3 is TGCGCCAGCAGCTCGGACACGGGTATGAACGCTGAAGCTTTCTTT. The chain recombines TRBV5-1 with TRBJ1-1; TRBD1 is a possible D gene (5 bases). CDR1 and CDR2 (germline): SGHRS, YFSETQ. The CDR3 consists of 15 residues. Using reference TRBV5-1 and TRBJ1-1 for the parts outside the CDR3, the full variable domain is KAGVTQTPRYLIKTRGQQVTLSCSPISGHRSVSWYQQTPGQGLQFLFEYFSETQRNKGNFPGRFSGRQFSNSRSEMNVSTLELGDSALYLCASSSDTGMNAEAFFGQGTRLTVV.

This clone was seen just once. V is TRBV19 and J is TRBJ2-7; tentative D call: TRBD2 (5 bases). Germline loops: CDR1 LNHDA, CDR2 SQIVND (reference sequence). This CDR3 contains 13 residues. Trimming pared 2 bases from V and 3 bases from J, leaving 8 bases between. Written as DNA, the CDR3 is TGTGCCAGTAGTATAAAGGCGGGCTACGAGCAGTACTTC. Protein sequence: CASSIKAGYEQYF.

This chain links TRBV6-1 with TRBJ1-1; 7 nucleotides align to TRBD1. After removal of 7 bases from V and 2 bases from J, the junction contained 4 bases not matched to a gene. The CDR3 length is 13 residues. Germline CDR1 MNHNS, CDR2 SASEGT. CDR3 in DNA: TGTGCCAGCAAACAGGGGCAAAACACTGAAGCTTTCTTT. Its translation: CASKQGQNTEAFF.

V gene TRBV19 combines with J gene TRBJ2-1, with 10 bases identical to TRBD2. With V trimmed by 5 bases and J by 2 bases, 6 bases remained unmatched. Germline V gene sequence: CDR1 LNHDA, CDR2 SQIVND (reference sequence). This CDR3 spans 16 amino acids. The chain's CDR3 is CASSYVAGGTYNEQFF. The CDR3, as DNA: TGTGCCAGTAGTTACGTAGCGGGGGGAACCTACAATGAGCAGTTCTTC. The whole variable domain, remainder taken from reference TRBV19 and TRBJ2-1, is DGGITQSPKYLFRKEGQNVTLSCEQNLNHDAMYWYRQDPGQGLRLIYYSQIVNDFQKGDIAEGYSVSREKKESFPLTVTSAQKNPTAFYLCASSYVAGGTYNEQFFGPGTRLTVL.

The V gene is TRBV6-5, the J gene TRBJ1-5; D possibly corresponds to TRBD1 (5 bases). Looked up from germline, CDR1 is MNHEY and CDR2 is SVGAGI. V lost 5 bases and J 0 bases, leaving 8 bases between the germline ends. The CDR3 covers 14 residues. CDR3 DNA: TGTGCCAGCAGTCTAGACAGTAGCAATCAGCCCCAGCATTTT. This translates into CASSLDSSNQPQHF.

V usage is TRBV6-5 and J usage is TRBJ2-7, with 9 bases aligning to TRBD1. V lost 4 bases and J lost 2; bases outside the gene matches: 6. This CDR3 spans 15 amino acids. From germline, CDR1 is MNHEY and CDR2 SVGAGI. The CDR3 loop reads CASSSPGQGTYEQYF. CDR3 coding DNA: TGTGCCAGCAGTTCTCCGGGACAGGGCACCTACGAGCAGTACTTC.

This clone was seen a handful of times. CDR3 loop: CASGRGTSGTGELFF. For the CDR3, the DNA is TGTGCCAGTGGCCGCGGGACTAGCGGGACCGGGGAGCTGTTTTTT. This chain connects TRBV19 to TRBJ2-2; the match to TRBD2 covers 12 bases. V lost 8 bases, J lost 5 bases, and 6 bases stayed unmatched. The CDR3 is 15 amino acids. The germline CDR1 and CDR2 sequences are LNHDA and SQIVND (reference sequence).

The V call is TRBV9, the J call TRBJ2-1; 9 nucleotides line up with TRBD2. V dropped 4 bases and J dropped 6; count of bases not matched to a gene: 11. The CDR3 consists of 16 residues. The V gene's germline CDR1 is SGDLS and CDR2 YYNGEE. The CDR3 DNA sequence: TGTGCCAGCAGCCCGGGGCGAGCGGGGGGCTTCAATGAGCAGTTCTTC. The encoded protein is CASSPGRAGGFNEQFF.

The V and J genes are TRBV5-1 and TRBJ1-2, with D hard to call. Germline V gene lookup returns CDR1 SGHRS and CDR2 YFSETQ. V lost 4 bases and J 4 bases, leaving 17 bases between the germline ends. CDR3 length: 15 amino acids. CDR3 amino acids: CASSQDGQTSYGYTF. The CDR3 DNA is TGCGCCAGCAGCCAGGATGGCCAGACGAGCTATGGCTACACCTTC.

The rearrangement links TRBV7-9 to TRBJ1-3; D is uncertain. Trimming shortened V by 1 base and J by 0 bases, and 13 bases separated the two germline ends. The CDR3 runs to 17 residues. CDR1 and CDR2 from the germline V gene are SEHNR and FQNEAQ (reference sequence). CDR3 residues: CASSLERGRDSGNTIYF. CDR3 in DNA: TGTGCCAGCAGCTTAGAGCGCGGGAGAGACTCTGGAAACACCATATATTTT.

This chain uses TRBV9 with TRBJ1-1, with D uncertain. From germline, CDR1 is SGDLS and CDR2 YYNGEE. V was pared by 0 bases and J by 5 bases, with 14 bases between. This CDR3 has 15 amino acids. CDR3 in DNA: TGTGCCAGCAGCGTAGGGCAGGCCAGGATAACTGAAGCTTTCTTT. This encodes CASSVGQARITEAFF.

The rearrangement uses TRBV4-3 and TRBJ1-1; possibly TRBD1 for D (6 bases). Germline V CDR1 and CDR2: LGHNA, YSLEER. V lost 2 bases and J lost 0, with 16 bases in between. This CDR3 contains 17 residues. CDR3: CASSQTPPRDMNTEAFF. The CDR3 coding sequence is TGCGCCAGCAGCCAAACTCCTCCCCGGGACATGAACACTGAAGCTTTCTTT.

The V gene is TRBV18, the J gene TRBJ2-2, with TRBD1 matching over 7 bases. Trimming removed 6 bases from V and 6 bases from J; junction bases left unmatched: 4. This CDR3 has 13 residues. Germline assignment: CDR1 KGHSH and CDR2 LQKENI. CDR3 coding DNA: TGTGCCAGCTCTCGAACAGGGGCCGGGGAGCTGTTTTTT. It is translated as CASSRTGAGELFF.

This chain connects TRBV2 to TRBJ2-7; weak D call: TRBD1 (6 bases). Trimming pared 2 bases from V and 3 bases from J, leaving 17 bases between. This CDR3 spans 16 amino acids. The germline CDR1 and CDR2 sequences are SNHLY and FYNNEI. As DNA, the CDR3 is TGTGCCAGCAGTGAAACAGGGCGATGGGTGAGCTACGAGCAGTACTTC. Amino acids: CASSETGRWVSYEQYF. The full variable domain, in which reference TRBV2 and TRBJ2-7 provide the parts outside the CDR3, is EPEVTQTPSHQVTQMGQEVILRCVPISNHLYFYWYRQILGQKVEFLVSFYNNEISEKSEIFDDQFSVERPDGSNFTLKIRSTKLEDSAMYFCASSETGRWVSYEQYFGPGTRLTVT.

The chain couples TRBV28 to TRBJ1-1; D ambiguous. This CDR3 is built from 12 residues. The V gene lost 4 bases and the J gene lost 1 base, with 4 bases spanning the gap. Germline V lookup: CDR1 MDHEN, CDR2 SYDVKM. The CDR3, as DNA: TGTGCCAGCAGTTCACAGAACACTGAAGCTTTCTTT. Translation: CASSSQNTEAFF.